The clone carrying this TCR beta chain was seen repeatedly, ten times or more. Its specificity is not known. The data were taken from a study of Graves' ophthalmopathy and Graves' hyperthyroidism. Whole-study results and caveats: Thyroid clonotypes that were expanded above 0.001 frequency mostly also appeared in blood.

The germline CDR1 and CDR2 sequences are DFQATT and SNEGSKA (reference sequence). The CDR3 is made up of 14 amino acids. V lost 0 bases and J 4 bases, leaving 12 bases between the germline ends. None of the included patients had other autoimmune diseases, uncontrolled infections, pregnancy or lactation, as these led to exclusion. CDR3 regions of TCR beta were amplified from RNA transcripts. Second-round multiplex PCR came after a first-round RT-PCR that employed HTBI primers. TCRdb called the multiplex PCR reads again in MiXCR, with one record for every CDR3 protein. The sample has approximately 210,000 distinct CDR3 sequences; roughly 29% are singletons.

This TCR was recovered from a man aged 45-65 years with Graves' ophthalmopathy. The specimen was peripheral blood. The J gene is TRBJ1-2, the V gene TRBV20-1, with a weak D call TRBD1 (5 bases). The CDR3 DNA is TGCAGTGCTAGAGAGGATGGGGCAGCCTATGGCTACACCTTC. Translation: CSAREDGAAYGYTF.